Shown below are 9 T cell receptor beta chains from a single sample sequenced in a study of T cells in Graves' hyperthyroidism and ophthalmopathy. RNA transcripts provided the source from which TCR beta CDR3 regions were amplified. Carried out on the TCR CDR3, a first-round RT-PCR used the HTBI primer set. TCRdb reanalysed the multiplex PCR reads using MiXCR and keeps one entry per CDR3 protein. The sample lists hundreds of thousands of distinct CDR3 sequences; around 25% were seen once. Sequencing was done on a sample of blood. These receptor sequences come from a middle-aged woman with Graves' ophthalmopathy.

This chain links TRBV20-1 with TRBJ1-2; tentative D call: TRBD1 (5 bases). The CDR3 has 15 residues. Per germline, CDR1 DFQATT and CDR2 SNEGSKA (reference sequence). Trimming stripped 0 bases from V and 7 bases from J, with 18 bases between. CDR3: CSARDSLGGARGYTF. The CDR3 region has the DNA TGCAGTGCTAGAGATTCCCTGGGCGGGGCCCGTGGCTACACCTTC.

This clonotype has a count of ten or more. The V and J genes are TRBV19 and TRBJ1-1; D is uncertain. Looked up from germline, CDR1 is LNHDA and CDR2 is SQIVND (reference sequence). V was trimmed by 4 bases and J by 2 bases, leaving 8 bases between them. This CDR3 has 13 amino acids. CDR3 sequence: CASSKPANTEAFF. CDR3 DNA sequence: TGTGCCAGTAGTAAACCGGCAAACACTGAAGCTTTCTTT.

The chain uses TRBV9 and TRBJ2-5; D unresolved. This CDR3 is 14 amino acids long. CDR1 is SGDLS, CDR2 YYNGEE, per germline. The V gene lost 0 bases and the J gene lost 5 bases, with 11 bases spanning the gap. CDR3 nucleotide sequence: TGTGCCAGCAGCGTAGGAACGGTCAGGGAGACCCAGTACTTC. It yields the protein CASSVGTVRETQYF.

This clonotype was detected many times. The V gene is TRBV28, the J gene TRBJ1-6; TRBD1 is a possible D gene (6 bases). V lost 1 base, J lost 9 bases, and 19 bases lay in between. This CDR3 is 17 amino acids long. From germline, CDR1 is MDHEN and CDR2 SYDVKM. The CDR3 DNA sequence: TGTGCCAGCAGTTTATCCCCACAGGGATCTCTGTTTTCACCCCTCCACTTT. It encodes CASSLSPQGSLFSPLHF. Variable domain in full (rest from reference TRBV28 and TRBJ1-6): DVKVTQSSRYLVKRTGEKVFLECVQDMDHENMFWYRQDPGLGLRLIYFSYDVKMKEKGDIPEGYSVSREKKERFSLILESASTNQTSMYLCASSLSPQGSLFSPLHFGNGTRLTVT.

This clonotype was seen ten or more times. V gene TRBV29-1 combines with J gene TRBJ2-3; TRBD1 agrees at 10 bases. There are 13 residues in the CDR3. Trimming at V came to 7 bases and at J to 1 base, leaving 2 bases not matched to a gene. CDR1 and CDR2 (germline): SQVTM, ANQGSEA. As DNA, the CDR3 is TGCAGCGCTGGGACAGGGGGCACAGATACGCAGTATTTT. Its protein product is CSAGTGGTDTQYF.

The table lists this clonotype with a few counts. The rearrangement uses TRBV6-4 and TRBJ2-7; 11 positions match TRBD2. There are 15 residues in the CDR3. CDR1 MRHNA and CDR2 SNTAGT come from the germline V gene. Unmatched junction bases numbered 2, after V lost 3 bases and J lost 1 base. The CDR3 DNA follows: TGTGCCAGCAGTGAAAGGACTAGCGGGTCCTACGAGCAGTACTTC. This sequence encodes CASSERTSGSYEQYF.

The rearrangement links TRBV6-2 or TRBV6-3 to TRBJ2-5, with TRBD1 matching 10 bases. CDR1 and CDR2 from the germline V gene are MNHEY and SVGEGT. With V trimmed by 5 bases and J by 4 bases, 13 bases remained unmatched. CDR3 size: 17 residues. The CDR3 loop reads CASSKTGGFTERETQYF. In DNA form, the CDR3 reads TGTGCCAGCAGTAAGACAGGGGGCTTTACGGAGCGAGAGACCCAGTACTTC.

A note on this clonotype: Given the absence of the conserved phenylalanine or tryptophan at the CDR3 end, a read error is likely. The rearrangement uses TRBV7-8 and TRBJ2-7, with 7 bases matching TRBD2. The germline gives CDR1 SGHVS, CDR2 FQNEAQ. CDR3 length: 16 residues. V shed 2 bases and J 7 bases; nucleotides not matched to a gene: 14. CDR3 DNA sequence: TGTGCCAGCAGCTTACCCCAAGCGGGGACTTTCCCTGAGCAGTACCTC. Encoded protein: CASSLPQAGTFPEQYL.

This clonotype was recorded at least ten times. The chain is built from TRBV2 and TRBJ2-5; D is possibly TRBD2 (5 bases). Trimming removed 7 bases at V and 0 bases at J, with 9 bases between. The CDR3 runs 13 residues. The V gene's germline CDR1 is SNHLY and CDR2 FYNNEI. CDR3 sequence (DNA): TGTGCCAGCAACCCCGGGAACCAAGAGACCCAGTACTTC. This encodes CASNPGNQETQYF.